The clone carrying this T cell receptor (beta chain) was counted at least ten times. This entry belongs to a study of T cells in Graves' hyperthyroidism and ophthalmopathy. PBMCs were obtained from 7.5 to 10 ml fresh peripheral blood. Amplification yielded TCR beta CDR3 regions, with RNA transcripts as the source. RT-PCR in the first round (using the HTBI primer set) targeted the TCR CDR3. TCRdb analysed the multiplex PCR reads with MiXCR anew, one entry per CDR3 protein. Counted here are some 740,000 distinct CDR3 sequences, less than 15% occurring once; the ten biggest clones make up 10%. The sample taken for sequencing was blood. The TCR sequence derives from a woman younger than 35 with Graves' hyperthyroidism.

The CDR3 bases are TGCGCCAGCAAAAATCTGGCAGGGGGCCTGGGCGAGACCCAGTACTTC. It encodes CASKNLAGGLGETQYF. The V and J genes are TRBV10-2 and TRBJ2-5; 8 nucleotides agree with TRBD1. Germline-derived CDR1 and CDR2 are WSHSY and SAAADI. V lost 7 bases, J lost 5 bases, and 15 bases stayed unmatched. The CDR3 runs to 16 residues.